Listed below are T cell receptor beta chains from one sample, sequenced in a study of cytomegalovirus exposure and HLA in healthy donors. Libraries were prepared by immunoSEQ multiplex PCR; TCRdb keeps only in-frame clonotypes and omits some of them. The sample lists 110,000 to 150,000 clones, around 83% occurring once. The source material was PBMCs. The receptors were sampled from a man aged 40-49 years in good health and CMV-seropositive. CDR3s include the opening cysteine and the closing phenylalanine or tryptophan. The D gene is left open where the match is weak. Clone size, where shown, is once, few, many, or a class for clones that have expanded.

d_call clone_size j_call v_call cdr3_aa cdr3_nt
TRBD1 - TRBJ1-6 TRBV9 CASSPQQTGTVSPLHF TGTGCCAGCAGCCCACAGCAGACAGGGACTGTATCACCCCTCCACTTT
- - TRBJ2-5 TRBV5-4 CASSPEFGRETQYF TGTGCCAGCAGCCCTGAGTTTGGGAGAGAGACCCAGTACTTC
- - TRBJ2-1 TRBV5-5 CASSKGERDEQFF TGTGCCAGCAGCAAGGGGGAAAGGGATGAGCAGTTCTTC
- - TRBJ1-1 TRBV5-1 CASKSTGSTEAFF TGCGCCAGCAAGTCAACGGGGTCCACTGAAGCTTTCTTT
- - TRBJ1-4 TRBV25-1 CASSLGATNEKLFF TGTGCCAGCAGTCTAGGGGCAACTAATGAAAAACTGTTTTTT
- - TRBJ1-4 TRBV6-5 CASRRGRSNEKLFF TGTGCCAGCCGCCGGGGGAGGTCCAATGAAAAACTGTTTTTT
- - TRBJ2-1 TRBV19 CASSMEVVSYNEQFF TGTGCCAGTAGTATGGAGGTTGTCTCCTACAATGAGCAGTTCTTC
TRBD1 few TRBJ2-7 TRBV4-1 CASSQDLGQSSYEQYF TGCGCCAGCAGCCAAGATTTGGGACAGTCATCCTACGAGCAGTACTTC
TRBD1 - TRBJ1-2 TRBV5-1 CASSLGAGGNYGYTF TGCGCCAGCAGCTTGGGGGCAGGGGGCAACTATGGCTACACCTTC
TRBD2 - TRBJ2-1 TRBV5-1 CASSRVAGSYNEQFF TGCGCCAGCAGCCGGGTAGCGGGCTCTTACAATGAGCAGTTCTTC
- - TRBJ1-1 TRBV18 CASSASQGNTEAFF TGTGCCAGCTCAGCGTCACAGGGGAACACTGAAGCTTTCTTT
- - TRBJ2-7 TRBV6-5 CASKREGTGHHEQYF TGTGCCAGCAAGAGGGAGGGGACAGGACACCACGAGCAGTACTTC
TRBD1 - TRBJ2-7 TRBV10-3 CAIRRSGTGVSYEQYF TGTGCCATCAGGAGAAGTGGGACAGGGGTGTCCTACGAGCAGTACTTC
- - TRBJ1-5 TRBV6-5 CASSYGLSNQPQHF TGTGCCAGCAGTTACGGACTAAGCAATCAGCCCCAGCATTTT
TRBD2 few TRBJ2-1 TRBV7-8 CASSLVGGTYNEQFF TGTGCCAGCAGCTTAGTGGGGGGGACCTACAATGAGCAGTTCTTC
TRBD1 few TRBJ1-1 TRBV5-1 CASRGGQGHTEAFF TGCGCCAGCAGAGGAGGACAGGGGCACACTGAAGCTTTCTTT